This TCR beta chain is from a study of blood T cell repertoires in COVID-19 (dated by TCRdb to 2018 to 2021). For context, the study as a whole: Samples from collaborators originated in the United States, Italy and Spain and spanned both the acute and convalescent phases of COVID-19. The material from the prospective study consisted of cDNA or gDNA derived from T cells, B-cell-depleted T cells, or PBMCs. Where HLA class I and class II types were available, the types were taken from metadata supplied by the sample provider, not from assay-based typing. The dataset comprised deeply sampled blood TCRbeta repertoires from subjects exposed to, actively infected with, or recovered from COVID-19. The sample metadata nearly always contained a de-identified subject ID, COVID-19 status, age in years and sex. The repertoires were released in a freely available public database meant as a resource for research on the immune response to SARS-CoV-2. The samples were drawn from two sources: the first 160 participants of the ongoing ImmuneRACE study, and 1,000 to 1,500 subjects contributed by 6 global collaborators. Overall study results and their limits: The amount of clinical and demographic metadata varied by source and participant and was provided uncurated.

Collaborating institutions collected whole blood in K2EDTA tubes following their own protocols. For TCRbeta analysis, collaborator samples were shipped as frozen whole blood, as isolated PBMCs, or as DNA extracted from either sample type. Trimming leaves V shorter by 2 bases and J shorter by 2 bases, with the junction holding 12 bases beyond the gene matches. From cysteine to phenylalanine, the CDR3 is 17 amino acids long. Solely the CDR3 DNA is kept, with 51 bases framed from the first base. The germline V gene yields SGDLS for CDR1 and YYNGEE for CDR2. The immunoSEQ Assay, a bias-controlled multiplex PCR, was used to amplify TCRbeta CDR3 regions from genomic DNA. Regarding the original processing steps: The number of nucleated cells in each sample was estimated from the amplification of reference gene primers within the assay. To quantify the absolute abundance of each unique TCRbeta CDR3 rearrangement, sequence reads were collapsed and filtered. Productive Simpson clonality was computed per sample as the square root of Simpson's diversity index over productive rearrangements. This immuneACCESS table, as held by TCRdb, lists in-frame sequences with V and J called but not all clones. Of the missing ones, under half trace to an unresolved V gene in checked studies; the others have no known cause. That table furnishes V, J and clone size, whereas the DNA furnished D and trimming. Within this sample are 360,000 or so clones, with 90% of them counted one time only. The ten biggest clones cover around 7% of the sample.

On this clone itself: It lacks a known antigen. No clone much larger than this one lies a single base away; base qualities are absent.

Sequencing was carried out using peripheral blood. The origin of this receptor is a man aged 18-30 years with active or convalescent COVID-19. This chain joins TRBV9 to TRBJ2-7, with TRBD1 identical over 8 junction bases. The CDR3 corresponds to CASSVVPIGQGTYEQYF. The nucleotides are TGTGCCAGCAGCGTCGTACCGATAGGACAGGGAACCTACGAGCAGTACTTC.